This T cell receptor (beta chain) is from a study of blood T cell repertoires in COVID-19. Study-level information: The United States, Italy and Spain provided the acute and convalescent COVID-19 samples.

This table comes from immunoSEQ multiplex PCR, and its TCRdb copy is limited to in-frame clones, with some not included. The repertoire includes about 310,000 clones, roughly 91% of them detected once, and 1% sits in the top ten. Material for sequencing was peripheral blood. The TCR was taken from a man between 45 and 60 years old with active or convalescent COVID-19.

The CDR3 region has the DNA TGTGCCAGCAGTTTTGGAGGCCCGCTCCTCAAGCAGTACTTC. Translating it yields CASSFGGPLLKQYF. The rearrangement joins TRBV27 to TRBJ2-7; TRBD2 is a possible D gene (5 bases). Germline V gene sequence: CDR1 MNHEY, CDR2 SMNVEV (reference sequence). This CDR3 is built from 14 residues. V lost 3 bases, J lost 8 bases, and 17 bases lay in between.